This T cell receptor (beta chain) was profiled in a study of blood T cell repertoires in COVID-19. Study at large: COVID-19 samples from acute and convalescent phases originated in the United States, Italy and Spain.

Per the original methods: From reference gene primer amplification, estimates of nucleated cell counts were derived. Sequencing used immunoSEQ multiplex PCR; TCRdb keeps in-frame clones, though not all of them. V, J and clone size are those of that table, while D and trimming were read from the DNA. The sample comprises some 150,000 clones, 84% of which are singletons, and about 7% rests with the top ten. This clone has only a few counts. Germline CDR1 and CDR2: SEHNR and FQNEAQ (reference sequence). V trimming: 5 bases; J trimming: 4 bases; junction bases outside the gene matches: 7. The CDR3 contains 14 residues.

The chain combines TRBV7-9 with TRBJ1-2, with 7 positions matching TRBD1. The clonotype was recovered from a human donor in a cohort sampled during active COVID-19. The sequencing input was peripheral blood. The CDR3 reads CASSPPRDSYGYTF. The CDR3, as DNA: TGTGCCAGCAGCCCCCCCCGGGACAGCTATGGCTACACCTTC.